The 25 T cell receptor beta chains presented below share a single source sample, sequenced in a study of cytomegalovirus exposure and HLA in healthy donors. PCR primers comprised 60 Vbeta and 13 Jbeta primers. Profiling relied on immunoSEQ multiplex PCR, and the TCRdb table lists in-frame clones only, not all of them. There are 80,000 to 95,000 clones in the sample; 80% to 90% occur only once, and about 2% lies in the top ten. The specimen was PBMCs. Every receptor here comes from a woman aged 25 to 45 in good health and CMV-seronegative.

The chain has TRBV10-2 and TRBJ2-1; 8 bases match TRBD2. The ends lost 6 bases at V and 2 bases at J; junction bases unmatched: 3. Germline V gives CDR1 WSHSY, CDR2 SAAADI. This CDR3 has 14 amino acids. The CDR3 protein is CASRSGGPYNEQFF. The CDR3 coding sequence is TGCGCCAGCAGGTCGGGAGGGCCCTACAATGAGCAGTTCTTC.

CDR3 coding DNA: TGTGCCATCACAAGCCCGGGACTCTACGAGCAGTACTTC. It yields the protein CAITSPGLYEQYF. This rearrangement joins TRBV10-3 to TRBJ2-7, with a weak D call TRBD2 (6 bases). The CDR3 has 13 amino acids. CDR1 and CDR2 from the germline V gene are ENHRY and SYGVKD. V was clipped by 7 bases and J by 3 bases, with 13 bases between them.

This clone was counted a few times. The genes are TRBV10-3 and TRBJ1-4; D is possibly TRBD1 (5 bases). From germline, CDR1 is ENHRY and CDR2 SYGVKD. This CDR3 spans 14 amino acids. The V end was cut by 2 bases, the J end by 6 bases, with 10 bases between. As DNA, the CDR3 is TGTGCCATCAGTGAGAGGGCGGGGGATGAAAAACTGTTTTTT. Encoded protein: CAISERAGDEKLFF.

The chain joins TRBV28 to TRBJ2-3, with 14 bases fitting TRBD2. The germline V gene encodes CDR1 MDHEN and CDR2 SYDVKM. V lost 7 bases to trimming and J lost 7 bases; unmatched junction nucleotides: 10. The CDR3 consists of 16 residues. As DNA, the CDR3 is TGTGCCAGCATTGTGACTAGCGGGAGGGCAACGAATACGCAGTATTTT. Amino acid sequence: CASIVTSGRATNTQYF.

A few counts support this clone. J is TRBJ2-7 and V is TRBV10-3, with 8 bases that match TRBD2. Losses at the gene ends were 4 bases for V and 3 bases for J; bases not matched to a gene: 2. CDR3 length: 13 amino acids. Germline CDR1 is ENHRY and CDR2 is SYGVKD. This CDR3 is CAISVGLVYEQYF. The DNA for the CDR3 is TGTGCCATCAGTGTGGGACTAGTCTACGAGCAGTACTTC.

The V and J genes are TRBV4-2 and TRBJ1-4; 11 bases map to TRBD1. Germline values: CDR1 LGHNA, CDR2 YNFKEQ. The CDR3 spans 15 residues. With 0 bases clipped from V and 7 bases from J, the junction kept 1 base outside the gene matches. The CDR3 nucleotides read TGTGCCAGCAGCCAAGAGGGGACAGGGGGTGAAAAACTGTTTTTT. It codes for CASSQEGTGGEKLFF.

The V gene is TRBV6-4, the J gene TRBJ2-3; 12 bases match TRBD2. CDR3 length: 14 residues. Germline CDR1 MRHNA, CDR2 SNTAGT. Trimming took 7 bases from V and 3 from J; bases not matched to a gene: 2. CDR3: CASKTSGSTDTQYF. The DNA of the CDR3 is TGTGCCAGCAAGACTAGCGGGAGTACAGATACGCAGTATTTT.

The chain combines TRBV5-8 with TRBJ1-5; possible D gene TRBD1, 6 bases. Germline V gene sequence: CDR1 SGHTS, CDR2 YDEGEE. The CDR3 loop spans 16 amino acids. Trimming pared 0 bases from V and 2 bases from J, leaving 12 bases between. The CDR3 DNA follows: TGTGCCAGCAGCTTGGGTCAGGGGAGGGGCAATCAGCCCCAGCATTTT. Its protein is CASSLGQGRGNQPQHF.

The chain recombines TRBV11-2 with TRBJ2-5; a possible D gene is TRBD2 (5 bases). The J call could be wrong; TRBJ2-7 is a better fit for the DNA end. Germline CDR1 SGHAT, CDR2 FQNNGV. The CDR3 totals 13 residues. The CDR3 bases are TGTGCCAGCAGCTTCTCCGGGGTTCCCGAGCAGTACTTC. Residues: CASSFSGVPEQYF.

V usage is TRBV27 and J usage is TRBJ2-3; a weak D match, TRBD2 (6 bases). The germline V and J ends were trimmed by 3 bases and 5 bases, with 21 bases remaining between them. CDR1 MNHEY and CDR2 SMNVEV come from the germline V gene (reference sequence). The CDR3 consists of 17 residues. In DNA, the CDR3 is TGTGCCAGCAGTTTTAGTCGGAGGGCAATAGGCGGAGATACGCAGTATTTT. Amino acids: CASSFSRRAIGGDTQYF.

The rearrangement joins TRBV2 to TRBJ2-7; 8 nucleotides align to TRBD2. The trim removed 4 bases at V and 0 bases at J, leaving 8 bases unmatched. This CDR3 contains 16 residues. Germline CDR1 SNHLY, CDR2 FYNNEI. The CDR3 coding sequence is TGTGCCAGCAGTGTCGGGGCGGGAGGCTTCTCCTACGAGCAGTACTTC. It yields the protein CASSVGAGGFSYEQYF. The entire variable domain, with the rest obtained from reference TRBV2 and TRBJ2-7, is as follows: EPEVTQTPSHQVTQMGQEVILRCVPISNHLYFYWYRQILGQKVEFLVSFYNNEISEKSEIFDDQFSVERPDGSNFTLKIRSTKLEDSAMYFCASSVGAGGFSYEQYFGPGTRLTVT.

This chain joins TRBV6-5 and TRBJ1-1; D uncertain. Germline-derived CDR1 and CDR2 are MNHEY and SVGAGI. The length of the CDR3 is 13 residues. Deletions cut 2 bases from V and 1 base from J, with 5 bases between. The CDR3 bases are TGTGCCAGCAGTTACGGCGGGAACACTGAAGCTTTCTTT. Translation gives CASSYGGNTEAFF.

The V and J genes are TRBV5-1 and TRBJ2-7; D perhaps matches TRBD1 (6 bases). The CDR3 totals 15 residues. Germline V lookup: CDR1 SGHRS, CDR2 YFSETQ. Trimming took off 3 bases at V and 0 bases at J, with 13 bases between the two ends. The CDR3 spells CASSWGRMASYEQYF. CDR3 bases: TGCGCCAGCAGCTGGGGGCGGATGGCCTCCTACGAGCAGTACTTC.

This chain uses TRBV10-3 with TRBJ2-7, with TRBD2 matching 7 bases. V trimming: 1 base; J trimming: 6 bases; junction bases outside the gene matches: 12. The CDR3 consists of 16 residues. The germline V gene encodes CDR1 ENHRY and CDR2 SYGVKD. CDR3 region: CAISEFSLSGGGEQYF. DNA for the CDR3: TGTGCCATCAGTGAGTTTTCCCTGTCGGGAGGAGGCGAGCAGTACTTC.

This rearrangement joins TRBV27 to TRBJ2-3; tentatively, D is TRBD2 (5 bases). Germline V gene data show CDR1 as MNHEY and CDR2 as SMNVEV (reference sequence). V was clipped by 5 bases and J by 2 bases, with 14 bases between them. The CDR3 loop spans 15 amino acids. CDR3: CASSAPGYSTDTQYF. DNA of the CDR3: TGTGCCAGCAGTGCCCCGGGATATTCCACAGATACGCAGTATTTT.

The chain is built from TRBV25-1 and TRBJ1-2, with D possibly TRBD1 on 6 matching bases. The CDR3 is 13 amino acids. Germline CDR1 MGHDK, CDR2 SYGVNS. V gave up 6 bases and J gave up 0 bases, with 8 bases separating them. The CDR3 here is CASRTGANYGYTF. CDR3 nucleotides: TGTGCCAGCAGGACAGGAGCTAACTATGGCTACACCTTC.

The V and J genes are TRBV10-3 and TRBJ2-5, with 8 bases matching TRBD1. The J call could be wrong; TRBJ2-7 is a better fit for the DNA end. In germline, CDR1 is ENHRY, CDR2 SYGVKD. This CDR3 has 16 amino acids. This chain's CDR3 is CAISEYPRGQSYEQYF. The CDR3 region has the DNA TGTGCCATCAGTGAGTATCCCAGGGGGCAGTCCTACGAGCAGTACTTC.

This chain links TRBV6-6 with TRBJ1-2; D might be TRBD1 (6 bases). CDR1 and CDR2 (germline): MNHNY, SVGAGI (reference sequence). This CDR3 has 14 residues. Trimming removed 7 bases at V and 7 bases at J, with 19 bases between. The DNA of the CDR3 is TGTGCCAGCACCGCCCAGGGGACGACGGGTGGCTACACCTTC. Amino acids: CASTAQGTTGGYTF.

The CDR3 region is CSVPGRTGWGVTEAFF. CDR3 nucleotide sequence: TGCAGCGTTCCCGGACGGACAGGGTGGGGCGTTACTGAAGCTTTCTTT. The J gene is TRBJ1-1, the V gene TRBV29-1; 8 bases are a match to TRBD1. The CDR3 runs 16 residues. V trimming: 5 bases; J trimming: 5 bases; junction bases outside the gene matches: 16. The germline CDR1 and CDR2 sequences are SQVTM and ANQGSEA.

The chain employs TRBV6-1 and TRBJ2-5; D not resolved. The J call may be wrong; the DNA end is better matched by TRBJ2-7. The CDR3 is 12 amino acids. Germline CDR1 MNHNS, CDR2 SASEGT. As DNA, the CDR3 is TGTGCCAGCACGGAGAGCTCCTACGAGCAGTACTTC. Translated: CASTESSYEQYF.

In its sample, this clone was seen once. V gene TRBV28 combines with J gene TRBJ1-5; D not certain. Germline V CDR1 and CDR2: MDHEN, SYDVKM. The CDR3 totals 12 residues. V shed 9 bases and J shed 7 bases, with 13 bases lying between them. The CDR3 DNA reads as TGTGCCAGTAAGGAGGACCGACAGCCCCAGCATTTT. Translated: CASKEDRQPQHF.

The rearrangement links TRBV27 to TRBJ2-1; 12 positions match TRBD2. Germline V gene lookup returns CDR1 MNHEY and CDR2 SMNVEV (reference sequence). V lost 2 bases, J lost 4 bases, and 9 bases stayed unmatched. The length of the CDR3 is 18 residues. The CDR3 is CASSLIRLAGVYYNEQFF. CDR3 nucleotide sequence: TGTGCCAGCAGTTTAATCCGACTAGCGGGAGTGTATTACAATGAGCAGTTCTTC.

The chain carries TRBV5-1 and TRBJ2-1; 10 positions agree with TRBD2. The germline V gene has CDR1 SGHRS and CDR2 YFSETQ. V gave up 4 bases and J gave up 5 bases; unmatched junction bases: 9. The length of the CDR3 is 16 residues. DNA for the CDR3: TGCGCCAGCAGCCCCCTGGGGACTAGCGCTCACAATGAGCAGTTCTTC. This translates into CASSPLGTSAHNEQFF.

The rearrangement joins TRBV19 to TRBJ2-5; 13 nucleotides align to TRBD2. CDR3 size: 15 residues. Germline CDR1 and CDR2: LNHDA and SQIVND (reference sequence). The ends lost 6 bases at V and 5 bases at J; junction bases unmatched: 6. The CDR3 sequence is CASSPRTSGSETQYF. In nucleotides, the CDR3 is TGTGCCAGTAGCCCTCGGACTAGCGGGAGCGAGACCCAGTACTTC. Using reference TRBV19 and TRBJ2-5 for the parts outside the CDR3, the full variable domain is DGGITQSPKYLFRKEGQNVTLSCEQNLNHDAMYWYRQDPGQGLRLIYYSQIVNDFQKGDIAEGYSVSREKKESFPLTVTSAQKNPTAFYLCASSPRTSGSETQYFGPGTRLLVL.

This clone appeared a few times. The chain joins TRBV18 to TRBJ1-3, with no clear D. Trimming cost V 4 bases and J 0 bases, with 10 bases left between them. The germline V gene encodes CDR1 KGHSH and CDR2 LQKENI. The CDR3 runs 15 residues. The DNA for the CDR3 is TGTGCCAGCTCACTACAGTTCCCCTCTGGAAACACCATATATTTT. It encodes CASSLQFPSGNTIYF.